Sequencing of this T cell receptor (beta chain) was carried out in a study of neoadjuvant nivolumab and ipilimumab in lung cancer. Regarding the study as a whole: Pretherapy blood TCR richness correlated positively with resected tumor richness. Only a single major-pathologic-response sample was available for clonality analysis.

CDR3 size: 14 residues. Germline V lookup: CDR1 SGHNT, CDR2 YYREEE (reference sequence). V gave up 0 bases and J gave up 7 bases; unmatched junction bases: 3. This clone was picked up one time. Its antigen is undetermined. Data came from immunoSEQ multiplex PCR; TCRdb stores just in-frame clones and leaves some out. Of 9,600 or so clones in the sample, about 80% are singletons; the top ten hold roughly 3.2%. This material consisted of tumor tissue, taken after neoadjuvant nivolumab, alone or with ipilimumab, at or shortly before surgery. The rearrangement joins TRBV5-4 to TRBJ1-2; 10 bases map to TRBD1. This receptor was identified in an adult with non-small cell lung cancer. CDR3 coding DNA: TGTGCCAGCAGCTTGGCCGGGACAGGGGTTGGCTACACCTTC. Residues: CASSLAGTGVGYTF.